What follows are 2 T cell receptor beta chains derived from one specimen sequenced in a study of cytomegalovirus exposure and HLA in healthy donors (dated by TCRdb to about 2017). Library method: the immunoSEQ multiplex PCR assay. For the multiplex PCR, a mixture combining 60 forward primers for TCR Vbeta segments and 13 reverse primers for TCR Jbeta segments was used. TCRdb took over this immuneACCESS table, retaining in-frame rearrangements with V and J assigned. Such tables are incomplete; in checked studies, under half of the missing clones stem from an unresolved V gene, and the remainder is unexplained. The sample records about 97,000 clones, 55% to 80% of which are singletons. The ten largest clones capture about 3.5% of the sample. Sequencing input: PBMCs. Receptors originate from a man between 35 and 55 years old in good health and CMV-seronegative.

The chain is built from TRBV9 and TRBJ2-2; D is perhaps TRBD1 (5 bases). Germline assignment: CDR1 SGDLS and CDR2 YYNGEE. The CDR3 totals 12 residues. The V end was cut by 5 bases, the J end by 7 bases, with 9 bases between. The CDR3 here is CASRDTLGELFF. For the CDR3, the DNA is TGTGCCAGCAGGGACACTCTCGGGGAGCTGTTTTTT.

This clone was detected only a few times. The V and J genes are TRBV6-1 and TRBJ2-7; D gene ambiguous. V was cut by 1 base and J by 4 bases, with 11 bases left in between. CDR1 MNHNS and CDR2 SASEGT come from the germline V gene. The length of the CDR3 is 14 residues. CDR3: CASSEDPEKYEQYF. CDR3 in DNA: TGTGCCAGCAGTGAAGACCCGGAGAAATACGAGCAGTACTTC.